This T cell receptor beta chain was found in a study of blood T cell repertoires in COVID-19. Per germline, CDR1 LNHDA and CDR2 SQIVND (reference sequence). Trimming pared 5 bases from V and 4 bases from J, leaving 9 bases between. The length of the CDR3 is 14 residues. Original processing notes: Amplifying reference gene primers gave estimates of nucleated cell counts. Only in-frame clones appear in the TCRdb table, and some are missing; sequencing was by immunoSEQ multiplex PCR. The DNA was the basis for D and trimming; V, J and clone size are from that table. The table lists roughly 190,000 clones, around 90% of them singletons.

The sequenced sample consisted of peripheral blood. This sequence joins TRBV19 and TRBJ1-6, with D hard to call. This receptor was obtained from a man aged 45-60 years with acute or convalescent COVID-19. CDR3 DNA: TGTGCCAGTAGTCTCGGGATTTATAATTCACCCCTCCACTTT. Translation: CASSLGIYNSPLHF.